A single sample gave rise to the 10 T cell receptor beta chains below, sequenced in a study of tumor-infiltrating lymphocytes in localized non-small cell lung cancer. The table came from immunoSEQ multiplex PCR; TCRdb's copy has only in-frame clones and leaves some out. The table shows around 2,300 clones, with 40% to 65% occurring only once. Sequencing was performed on uninvolved lung tissue not adjacent to the tumor. The receptor source for this set is a human donor with non-small cell lung cancer. Some clones in this sample may be carry-over from other donors' samples.

This chain joins TRBV28 and TRBJ2-7, with a tentative D call TRBD1 (6 bases). The CDR3 sequence is 14 residues long. The ends were cut back, 6 bases at V and 2 bases at J, with 14 bases in the middle. CDR1 MDHEN and CDR2 SYDVKM come from the germline V gene. CDR3 nucleotide sequence: TGTGCCAGCAGCCGTGGGACATTGGCCTACGAGCAGTACTTC. Protein sequence: CASSRGTLAYEQYF.

CDR3 coding DNA: TGTGCCAGCAAACCACAGGGGAACACTGAAGCTTTCTTT. Encoded protein: CASKPQGNTEAFF. The gene calls are TRBV6-5 and TRBJ1-1, with a tentative D call TRBD1 (6 bases). The germline V gene encodes CDR1 MNHEY and CDR2 SVGAGI. V was clipped by 7 bases and J by 1 base, with 10 bases between them. The CDR3 is made up of 13 amino acids.

The gene calls are TRBV19 and TRBJ2-5; 11 bases fit TRBD1. The trim removed 5 bases at V and 5 bases at J, leaving 7 bases unmatched. Germline CDR1 reads LNHDA; CDR2 reads SQIVND (reference sequence). The CDR3 spans 15 residues. CDR3: CASSSWTGGEETQYF. The CDR3 DNA is TGTGCCAGTAGTTCCTGGACAGGGGGCGAGGAGACCCAGTACTTC.

In its sample, this clone was seen a few times. This chain joins TRBV30 and TRBJ1-6; D gene unclear. Between the trimmed V and J ends, which lost 3 bases and 6 bases, there was a span of 12 bases. CDR1 GTSNPN and CDR2 SVGIG come from the germline V gene (reference sequence). This CDR3 comprises 14 residues. CDR3 region: CAWRTAAANSPLHF. CDR3 sequence (DNA): TGTGCCTGGAGGACCGCGGCAGCTAATTCACCCCTCCACTTT.

By share of the sample, this clone is large. The chain is built from TRBV9 and TRBJ1-5; D perhaps matches TRBD1 (6 bases). Looked up from germline, CDR1 is SGDLS and CDR2 is YYNGEE. Trimming took 0 bases from V and 4 from J, leaving 11 bases between them. The CDR3 is made up of 15 amino acids. CDR3 coding DNA: TGTGCCAGCAGCGTAGGGACAGCGCGAAATCAGCCCCAGCATTTT. Protein sequence: CASSVGTARNQPQHF.

This clone was detected a few times. This chain links TRBV19 with TRBJ2-7, with a tentative D call TRBD2 (5 bases). The CDR3 contains 14 residues. Trimming shortened V by 7 bases and J by 1 base, and 14 bases separated the two germline ends. CDR1 LNHDA and CDR2 SQIVND come from the germline V gene (reference sequence). The CDR3 region has the DNA TGTGCCAGTACTGGAGCGGCGGATTCCTACGAGCAGTACTTC. This codes for CASTGAADSYEQYF.

This chain links TRBV29-1 with TRBJ2-5, with D perhaps TRBD1 (5 bases). Germline assignment: CDR1 SQVTM and CDR2 ANQGSEA. The CDR3 has 16 residues. The V end lost 2 bases, the J end lost 5 bases, and 21 bases lay between the germline ends. Here the CDR3 reads CSVELPQGLWSETQYF. The CDR3, as DNA: TGCAGCGTTGAACTTCCTCAGGGCCTTTGGTCGGAGACCCAGTACTTC. Looking up the rest from reference TRBV29-1 and TRBJ2-5 gives the full variable domain: SAVISQKPSRDICQRGTSLTIQCQVDSQVTMMFWYRQQPGQSLTLIATANQGSEATYESGFVIDKFPISRPNLTFSTLTVSNMSPEDSSIYLCSVELPQGLWSETQYFGPGTRLLVL.

V usage is TRBV30 and J usage is TRBJ2-1, with D possibly TRBD1 on 6 matching bases. The CDR3 is 12 residues long. Germline values: CDR1 GTSNPN, CDR2 SVGIG (reference sequence). Trimming took 3 bases from V and 4 from J, leaving 7 bases between them. CDR3 protein: CAWRDRYNEQFF. The CDR3 DNA reads as TGTGCCTGGAGGGACAGATACAATGAGCAGTTCTTC.

The gene calls are TRBV6-5 and TRBJ2-7; TRBD1 is a possible D gene (5 bases). The CDR3 length is 14 residues. Trimming shortened V by 5 bases and J by 0 bases, and 11 bases separated the two germline ends. Looked up from germline, CDR1 is MNHEY and CDR2 is SVGAGI. CDR3 residues: CASSRARVSYEQYF. As DNA, the CDR3 is TGTGCCAGCAGTCGAGCCAGGGTCTCCTACGAGCAGTACTTC.

The CDR3 DNA is TGTGCCAGCAGCCACACACGTGGTTATGGCTACACCTTC. The encoded protein is CASSHTRGYGYTF. This chain joins TRBV14 and TRBJ1-2; D remains ambiguous. Germline values: CDR1 SGHDN, CDR2 FVKESK. V lost 3 bases and J lost 5, with 10 bases in between. The CDR3 has 13 residues.